Following are 21 T cell receptor beta chains from one sample sequenced in a study of CD8 T cells in acute hepatitis C reinfection. Time point: naive CD8 control sorted from an acute-time-point sample. Clones were sequenced by immunoSEQ multiplex PCR, and TCRdb holds only the in-frame ones, with some missing. The table records about 40,000 clones, 80% to 90% of them present only once. Material for sequencing was naive CD8+ T cells from PBMCs. The receptors stem from a woman aged 18-30 years who spontaneously cleared hepatitis C infection.

The chain carries TRBV7-6 and TRBJ2-7, with a weak D call TRBD1 (6 bases). This CDR3 region has 14 residues. Germline V CDR1 and CDR2: SGHVS, FNYEAQ. The ends were cut back, 5 bases at V and 2 bases at J, with 13 bases in the middle. CDR3 sequence (DNA): TGTGCCAGCAGCGTCCGGGACAATACCTACGAGCAGTACTTC. It yields the protein CASSVRDNTYEQYF.

The chain couples TRBV9 to TRBJ1-1; possible D gene TRBD1, 6 bases. The germline V gene has CDR1 SGDLS and CDR2 YYNGEE. V was clipped by 0 bases and J by 8 bases, with 14 bases between them. CDR3 length: 14 amino acids. The CDR3 protein is CASSVVPTDREAFF. For the CDR3, the DNA is TGTGCCAGCAGCGTAGTCCCCACAGACAGGGAAGCTTTCTTT.

The CDR3 coding sequence is TGTGCCAGCAGTGAGTTGAGGCGCGGAACCACTTACGAGCAGTACTTC. It yields the protein CASSELRRGTTYEQYF. The rearrangement joins TRBV2 to TRBJ2-7; D is unresolved. This CDR3 comprises 16 residues. Germline V gene sequence: CDR1 SNHLY, CDR2 FYNNEI. Trimming removed 3 bases at V and 4 bases at J, with 19 bases between.

The chain employs TRBV7-9 and TRBJ2-7; TRBD1 is a possible D gene (6 bases). CDR1 is SEHNR, CDR2 FQNEAQ, per germline (reference sequence). Trimming took 10 bases from V and 5 from J, leaving 18 bases between them. There are 13 residues in the CDR3. CDR3 DNA: TGTGCCATTCCCGGCAGGGGTTCCGACGAGCAGTACTTC. As protein: CAIPGRGSDEQYF. Supplemented by reference TRBV7-9 and TRBJ2-7, the full variable domain reads DTGVSQNPRHKITKRGQNVTFRCDPISEHNRLYWYRQTLGQGPEFLTYFQNEAQLEKSRLLSDRFSAERPKGSFSTLEIQRTEQGDSAMYLCAIPGRGSDEQYFGPGTRLTVT.

The V gene is TRBV5-1, the J gene TRBJ1-1; D remains ambiguous. The CDR3 is 13 residues long. V lost 2 bases to trimming and J lost 4 bases, with 9 bases between them. CDR1 and CDR2 from the germline V gene are SGHRS and YFSETQ. CDR3 region: CASSLEGGTEAFF. The CDR3 DNA follows: TGCGCCAGCAGCTTAGAGGGAGGCACTGAAGCTTTCTTT.

V is TRBV15 and J is TRBJ2-7; D is possibly TRBD1 (7 bases). The CDR3 totals 16 residues. From germline, CDR1 is LNHNV and CDR2 YYDKDF (reference sequence). The V end was cut by 0 bases, the J end by 9 bases, with 21 bases between. The DNA of the CDR3 is TGTGCCACCAGCAGAGATCTCGGGACAGCGGGTACGAGGCAGTACTTC. Its protein product is CATSRDLGTAGTRQYF.

CDR3 residues: CASSPGQGNIQYF. Written as DNA, the CDR3 is TGTGCCAGCAGTCCGGGACAGGGAAACATTCAGTACTTC. This chain uses TRBV6-5 with TRBJ2-4; 9 bases are shared with TRBD1. Losses at the gene ends were 5 bases for V and 6 bases for J; bases not matched to a gene: 2. CDR1 is MNHEY, CDR2 SVGAGI, per germline. This CDR3 is 13 amino acids long.

The J gene is TRBJ2-7, the V gene TRBV7-8; D is perhaps TRBD2 (6 bases). V dropped 5 bases and J dropped 0 bases, with 17 bases sitting between them. Germline CDR1 and CDR2: SGHVS and FQNEAQ. This CDR3 is 16 amino acids long. The CDR3 loop is CASSHPAGLSSYEQYF. CDR3 sequence (DNA): TGTGCCAGCAGCCATCCTGCGGGACTGAGCTCCTACGAGCAGTACTTC.

This clone was detected a few times. This chain uses TRBV4-1 with TRBJ2-1; 10 nucleotides match TRBD2. CDR1 is MGHRA, CDR2 YSYEKL, per germline. Trimming took 3 bases from V and 3 from J; bases not matched to a gene: 5. This CDR3 spans 16 amino acids. The CDR3 protein is CASSQLAGDNYNEQFF. CDR3 DNA sequence: TGCGCCAGCAGCCAGCTAGCGGGGGATAACTACAATGAGCAGTTCTTC.

This chain connects TRBV4-1 to TRBJ1-5, with a possible D match to TRBD1 (5 bases). Germline CDR1 reads MGHRA; CDR2 reads YSYEKL. The V end lost 1 base, the J end lost 0 bases, and 19 bases lay between the germline ends. The CDR3 has 19 amino acids. The CDR3 reads CASSQVLGAGSYSNQPQHF. Here the CDR3 DNA reads TGCGCCAGCAGCCAAGTGCTTGGGGCGGGCAGTTATAGCAATCAGCCCCAGCATTTT.

This clone appeared a few times. CDR3 sequence: CASSSQGWARGYEQYF. CDR3 DNA sequence: TGTGCCAGCAGCTCGCAGGGGTGGGCCAGGGGCTACGAGCAGTACTTC. The V call is TRBV7-9, the J call TRBJ2-7, with TRBD1 as a possible D gene (6 bases). Germline values: CDR1 SEHNR, CDR2 FQNEAQ (reference sequence). Trimming cost V 4 bases and J 3 bases, with 19 bases left between them. The CDR3 is 16 amino acids.

This clone was recorded only once. V and J are TRBV4-1 and TRBJ2-5, with TRBD2 identical over 9 bases. This CDR3 is 17 amino acids long. With V trimmed by 1 base and J by 2 bases, 8 bases remained unmatched. Germline CDR1 is MGHRA and CDR2 is YSYEKL. CDR3 DNA: TGCGCCAGCAGCCAAGTGCTAGCGGGACTCTATCAAGAGACCCAGTACTTC. Protein: CASSQVLAGLYQETQYF.

This rearrangement joins TRBV9 to TRBJ2-3; tentatively, D is TRBD1 (6 bases). V was pared by 0 bases and J by 5 bases, with 22 bases between. This CDR3 region has 18 residues. Germline V gene data show CDR1 as SGDLS and CDR2 as YYNGEE. This CDR3 reads CASSVGPQGTFHRDTQYF. The CDR3 DNA reads as TGTGCCAGCAGCGTAGGGCCCCAGGGGACCTTCCACCGAGATACGCAGTATTTT.

The genes are TRBV7-6 and TRBJ2-7; 11 bases align to TRBD2. V shed 4 bases and J 4 bases; nucleotides not matched to a gene: 15. CDR3 length: 18 amino acids. The germline gives CDR1 SGHVS, CDR2 FNYEAQ. The CDR3 loop is CASSSPLHLAGGLYEQYF. CDR3 sequence (DNA): TGTGCCAGCAGCTCACCCCTACATTTAGCGGGAGGGTTATACGAGCAGTACTTC.

The chain is built from TRBV7-6 and TRBJ1-2; 11 positions agree with TRBD1. Looked up from germline, CDR1 is SGHVS and CDR2 is FNYEAQ. The ends lost 4 bases at V and 6 bases at J; junction bases unmatched: 7. The CDR3 sequence is 15 residues long. CDR3: CASSSPGQGDDGYTF. CDR3 DNA sequence: TGTGCCAGCAGCTCACCGGGACAGGGGGACGATGGCTACACCTTC.

This chain joins TRBV7-9 and TRBJ2-1, with D possibly being TRBD2 (5 bases). This CDR3 region has 11 residues. Germline CDR1 reads SEHNR; CDR2 reads FQNEAQ (reference sequence). Trimming shortened V by 5 bases and J by 8 bases, and 7 bases separated the two germline ends. The CDR3 spells CASSKRDEQFF. The CDR3 nucleotides read TGTGCCAGCAGCAAGAGGGATGAGCAGTTCTTC.

The CDR3 DNA reads as TGTGCCAGCAGCCCTGCAGATACGCAGTATTTT. Its translation is CASSPADTQYF. This chain joins TRBV5-8 and TRBJ2-3; D remains ambiguous. V shed 4 bases and J shed 4 bases, with 4 bases lying between them. The germline gives CDR1 SGHTS, CDR2 YDEGEE. The CDR3 extends over 11 amino acids.

This clone was seen a single time. The chain recombines TRBV9 with TRBJ2-7; 8 nucleotides match TRBD1. The CDR3 is 17 residues long. After removal of 4 bases from V and 0 bases from J, the junction contained 12 bases not matched to a gene. Germline CDR1 reads SGDLS; CDR2 reads YYNGEE. DNA for the CDR3: TGTGCCAGCAGCCCCGAGGGGGGACAGGATAACTCCTACGAGCAGTACTTC. Its translation: CASSPEGGQDNSYEQYF.

This clone appeared a few times. The V call is TRBV7-6, the J call TRBJ2-5; 10 positions agree with TRBD2. The CDR3 length is 16 residues. The ends lost 6 bases at V and 1 base at J; junction bases unmatched: 8. The germline gives CDR1 SGHVS, CDR2 FNYEAQ. CDR3 residues: CASSRPSGSPQETQYF. The CDR3 nucleotides are TGTGCCAGCAGTCGCCCTAGCGGGAGTCCCCAAGAGACCCAGTACTTC.

This rearrangement joins TRBV2 to TRBJ1-2; D might be TRBD1 (5 bases). The CDR3 runs to 13 residues. Germline CDR1 SNHLY, CDR2 FYNNEI. The V gene lost 7 bases and the J gene lost 0 bases, with 9 bases spanning the gap. The DNA of the CDR3 is TGTGCCAGCATCGACAGTGCTAACTATGGCTACACCTTC. It encodes CASIDSANYGYTF. The full variable domain, its missing parts supplied by reference TRBV2 and TRBJ1-2, is EPEVTQTPSHQVTQMGQEVILRCVPISNHLYFYWYRQILGQKVEFLVSFYNNEISEKSEIFDDQFSVERPDGSNFTLKIRSTKLEDSAMYFCASIDSANYGYTFGSGTRLTVV.

The chain recombines TRBV9 with TRBJ2-7; unclear D gene. The CDR3 consists of 12 residues. V shed 3 bases and J shed 7 bases, with 11 bases lying between them. The germline CDR1 and CDR2 sequences are SGDLS and YYNGEE. CDR3 DNA sequence: TGTGCCAGCAGCGAAGGTGTCGGGGAGCAGTACTTC. Its protein product is CASSEGVGEQYF.